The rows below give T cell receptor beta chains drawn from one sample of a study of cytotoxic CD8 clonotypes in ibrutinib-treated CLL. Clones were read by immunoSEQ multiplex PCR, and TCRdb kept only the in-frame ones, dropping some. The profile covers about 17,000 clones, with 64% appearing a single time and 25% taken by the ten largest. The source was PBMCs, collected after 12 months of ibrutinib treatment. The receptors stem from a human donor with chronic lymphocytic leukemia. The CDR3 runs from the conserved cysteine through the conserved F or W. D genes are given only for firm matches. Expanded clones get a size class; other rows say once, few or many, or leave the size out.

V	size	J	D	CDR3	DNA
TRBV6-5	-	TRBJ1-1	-	CASTPGGLNTEAFF	TGTGCCAGCACCCCCGGGGGGCTGAACACTGAAGCTTTCTTT
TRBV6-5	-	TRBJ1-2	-	CASSYSRTEYGYTF	TGTGCCAGCAGTTACTCCCGGACGGAGTATGGCTACACCTTC
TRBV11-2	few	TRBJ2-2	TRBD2	CASSLIAGNTGELFF	TGTGCCAGCAGCTTAATAGCGGGAAACACCGGGGAGCTGTTTTTT
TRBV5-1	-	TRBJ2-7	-	CASSLGQGGGEQYF	TGCGCCAGCAGCTTGGGTCAGGGAGGTGGCGAGCAGTACTTC
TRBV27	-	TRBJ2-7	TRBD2	CASSLTSGSNEQYF	TGTGCCAGCAGTTTAACTAGCGGGAGCAACGAGCAGTACTTC
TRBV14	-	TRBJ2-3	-	CASSHSASTRADTQYF	TGTGCCAGCAGCCACTCGGCCAGCACTCGGGCAGATACGCAGTATTTT
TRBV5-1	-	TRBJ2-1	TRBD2	CASSFAPGLAVYNEQFF	TGCGCCAGCAGCTTTGCTCCAGGACTAGCGGTATACAATGAGCAGTTCTTC
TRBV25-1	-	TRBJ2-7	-	CASSDRDFLHEQYF	TGTGCCAGCAGTGACCGGGACTTTCTCCACGAGCAGTACTTC
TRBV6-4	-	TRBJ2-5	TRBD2	CASSDWGLAGQETQYF	TGTGCCAGCAGTGACTGGGGACTAGCGGGACAAGAGACCCAGTACTTC
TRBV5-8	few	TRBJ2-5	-	CASSLAETQYF	TGTGCCAGCAGCTTGGCAGAGACCCAGTACTTC
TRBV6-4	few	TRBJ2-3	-	CASSAHAVAGSTDTQYF	TGTGCCAGCAGTGCCCACGCAGTGGCGGGGAGCACAGATACGCAGTATTTT
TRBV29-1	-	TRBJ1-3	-	CSVAGLNSGNTIYF	TGCAGCGTCGCGGGACTGAACTCTGGAAACACCATATATTTT
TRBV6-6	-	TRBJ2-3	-	CASRENLSTDTQYF	TGTGCCAGCAGAGAGAATTTAAGCACAGATACGCAGTATTTT
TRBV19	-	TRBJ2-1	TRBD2	CASSIGVLAGLNEQFF	TGTGCCAGTAGTATAGGGGTACTAGCGGGACTCAATGAGCAGTTCTTC
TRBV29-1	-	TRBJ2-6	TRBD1	CSVETGVTGANVLTF	TGCAGCGTTGAAACAGGGGTAACTGGGGCCAACGTCCTGACTTTC
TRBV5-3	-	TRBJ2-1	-	CARSNGVEEGPSSYNEQFF	TGTGCCAGAAGCAACGGTGTCGAGGAGGGCCCCAGCTCCTACAATGAGCAGTTCTTC
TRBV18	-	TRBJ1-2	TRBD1	CASSPGTAHYGYTF	TGTGCCAGCTCACCGGGGACAGCTCACTATGGCTACACCTTC
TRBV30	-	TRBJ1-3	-	CAWRLFSGNTIYF	TGTGCCTGGAGGTTATTCTCTGGAAACACCATATATTTT
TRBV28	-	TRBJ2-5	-	CASRGQGIETQYF	TGTGCCAGCAGAGGGCAGGGAATAGAGACCCAGTACTTC
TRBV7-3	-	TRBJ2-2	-	CASSLDPNTGELFF	TGTGCCAGCAGCTTAGACCCTAACACCGGGGAGCTGTTTTTT
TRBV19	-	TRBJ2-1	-	CASTQGGTYNEQFF	TGTGCCAGTACCCAGGGGGGCACCTACAATGAGCAGTTCTTC
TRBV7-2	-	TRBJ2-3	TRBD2	CASSSLAGGNTDTQYF	TGTGCCAGCAGCTCGTTAGCGGGAGGGAACACAGATACGCAGTATTTT
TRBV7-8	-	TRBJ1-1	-	CASRTGTMNTEAFF	TGTGCCAGCAGAACAGGTACCATGAACACTGAAGCTTTCTTT
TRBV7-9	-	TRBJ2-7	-	CASSPSSYEQYF	TGTGCCAGCAGCCCGAGCTCCTACGAGCAGTACTTC
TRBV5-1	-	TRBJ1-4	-	CASSSGEGSGEKLFF	TGCGCCAGCAGCTCCGGGGAGGGCAGCGGTGAAAAACTGTTTTTT
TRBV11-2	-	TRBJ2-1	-	CASTSGGVGNEQFF	TGTGCCAGCACCTCCGGGGGAGTGGGAAATGAGCAGTTCTTC
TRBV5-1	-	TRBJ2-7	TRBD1	CASSFSQGSSREQYF	TGCGCCAGCAGCTTTTCACAGGGGTCCTCGCGAGAGCAGTACTTC
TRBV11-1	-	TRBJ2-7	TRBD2	CASSFGTSVEQYF	TGTGCCAGCAGCTTCGGGACTAGCGTCGAGCAGTACTTC
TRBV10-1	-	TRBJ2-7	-	CASSEDGSTYEQYF	TGCGCCAGCAGTGAGGATGGGAGTACCTACGAGCAGTACTTC
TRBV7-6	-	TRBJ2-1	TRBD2	CASSSMTSGSYNEQFF	TGTGCCAGCAGCTCCATGACTAGCGGGAGTTACAATGAGCAGTTCTTC
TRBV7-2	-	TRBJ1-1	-	CASSLQGSTEAFF	TGTGCCAGCAGCTTGCAGGGGTCTACTGAAGCTTTCTTT
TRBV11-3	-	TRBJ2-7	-	CASRSAGPSYEQYF	TGTGCCAGCAGATCCGCCGGGCCATCCTACGAGCAGTACTTC
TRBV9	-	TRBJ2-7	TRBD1	CASSVGQGIYEQYF	TGTGCCAGCAGCGTGGGACAGGGAATCTACGAGCAGTACTTC
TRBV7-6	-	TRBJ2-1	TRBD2	CASSLVLAGGPVEQFF	TGTGCCAGCAGCTTAGTACTAGCGGGAGGGCCTGTTGAGCAGTTCTTC